These 25 T cell receptor beta chains were sequenced from one sample in a study of T cells in Graves' hyperthyroidism and ophthalmopathy. The CDR3 regions of TCR beta were amplified from RNA transcripts. The TCR CDR3 first-round RT-PCR relied on the HTBI primer set. TCRdb re-called the multiplex PCR reads with MiXCR, one entry per CDR3 protein. The table has a few hundred thousand distinct CDR3 sequences, more than 15% seen once. What was sequenced was blood. The receptors derive from a woman aged 40 to 50 with Graves' ophthalmopathy.

This rearrangement joins TRBV7-9 to TRBJ2-3; a weak D match, TRBD2 (5 bases). This CDR3 contains 16 residues. V gave up 3 bases and J gave up 6 bases, with 19 bases separating them. Germline CDR1 SEHNR, CDR2 FQNEAQ (reference sequence). CDR3 protein: CASSFYVGRTGDTQYF. CDR3 bases: TGTGCCAGCAGCTTCTACGTCGGACGGACTGGGGATACGCAGTATTTT.

Notes on this clonotype: Possible read error: a much larger clone is one base away. V usage is TRBV20-1 and J usage is TRBJ2-7; 10 bases match TRBD2. Germline CDR1 and CDR2: DFQATT and SNEGSKA (reference sequence). CDR3 length: 14 residues. The ends lost 6 bases at V and 0 bases at J; junction bases unmatched: 5. The CDR3: CSAGAGGPSYEQYF. DNA of the CDR3: TGCAGTGCCGGAGCGGGAGGGCCCTCCTACGAGCAGTACTTC.

The rearrangement joins TRBV7-9 to TRBJ1-1; D not certain. This CDR3 contains 13 residues. From germline, CDR1 is SEHNR and CDR2 FQNEAQ (reference sequence). The V gene lost 1 base and the J gene lost 4 bases, with 7 bases spanning the gap. The CDR3 DNA is TGTGCCAGCAGCTTAGAGTTAAGCACTGAAGCTTTCTTT. Translation: CASSLELSTEAFF.

In this sample, this clonotype turned up a few times. The genes are TRBV6-1 and TRBJ1-2, with D perhaps TRBD1 (5 bases). Germline assignment: CDR1 MNHNS and CDR2 SASEGT. The CDR3 totals 13 residues. V was trimmed by 7 bases and J by 8 bases, leaving 17 bases between them. In DNA form, the CDR3 reads TGTGCCAGCAAGTCGGGGGGGGTCAGCGGCTACACCTTC. The encoded protein is CASKSGGVSGYTF.

The sample holds a few counts of this clonotype. This chain joins TRBV5-1 and TRBJ2-3; 7 bases align to TRBD2. The CDR3 consists of 13 residues. Losses at the gene ends were 3 bases for V and 11 bases for J; bases not matched to a gene: 9. The V gene's germline CDR1 is SGHRS and CDR2 YFSETQ. The CDR3 is CASSSAERGRQYF. In DNA form, the CDR3 reads TGCGCCAGCAGCTCGGCTGAGCGGGGAAGGCAGTATTTT.

In this sample, this clonotype turned up many times. The chain has TRBV27 and TRBJ2-1; 9 positions match TRBD1. V shed 8 bases, J shed 7 bases, and the junction held 12 bases outside the gene matches. Germline V gene data show CDR1 as MNHEY and CDR2 as SMNVEV (reference sequence). CDR3 length: 15 amino acids. The CDR3 spells CASCWGQGLLNEQFF. Here the CDR3 DNA reads TGTGCCAGCTGTTGGGGACAGGGTCTTTTGAATGAGCAGTTCTTC.

This clonotype was seen many times. DNA of the CDR3: TGTGCCAGCAGCCAGGGAAGGACAGGGACAAATGAAAAACTGTTTTTT. It yields the protein CASSQGRTGTNEKLFF. The V and J genes are TRBV3-1 and TRBJ1-4; TRBD1 matches 8 bases. Germline CDR1 is LGHDT and CDR2 is YNNKEL (reference sequence). This CDR3 contains 16 residues. V lost 3 bases and J lost 5; bases outside the gene matches: 8. Filled out from reference TRBV3-1 and TRBJ1-4, the complete variable domain reads DTAVSQTPKYLVTQMGNDKSIKCEQNLGHDTMYWYKQDSKKFLKIMFSYNNKELIINETVPNRFSPKSPDKAHLNLHINSLELGDSAVYFCASSQGRTGTNEKLFFGSGTQLSVL.

This clonotype was recorded many times. The chain couples TRBV29-1 to TRBJ2-2; D gene unclear. Trimming stripped 4 bases from V and 8 bases from J, with 14 bases between. CDR1 is SQVTM and CDR2 is ANQGSEA in the germline V gene. The CDR3 consists of 13 residues. The CDR3 loop reads CSVGLTDGGELFF. The CDR3 DNA reads as TGCAGCGTTGGTTTAACGGATGGTGGGGAGCTGTTTTTT.

In its sample, this clonotype was seen a few times. This chain uses TRBV27 with TRBJ1-2, with D maybe TRBD1 (6 bases). CDR3 length: 13 residues. Germline CDR1 MNHEY, CDR2 SMNVEV (reference sequence). Trimming stripped 4 bases from V and 7 bases from J, with 13 bases between. The CDR3 protein is CASSYTGFSGYTF. The CDR3 nucleotides are TGTGCCAGCAGTTACACAGGGTTTTCTGGCTACACCTTC.

The J gene is TRBJ2-4, the V gene TRBV7-3; D perhaps matches TRBD2 (5 bases). Trimming left V 2 bases short and J 8 bases short, with 13 bases between. This CDR3 is built from 14 residues. CDR1 SGHTA and CDR2 FQGTGA come from the germline V gene. In DNA, the CDR3 is TGTGCCAGCAGCTTAGGTCCTGCCGGGGACATTCAGTACTTC. Translation gives CASSLGPAGDIQYF.

V is TRBV5-1 and J is TRBJ2-6; unclear D gene. CDR1 is SGHRS and CDR2 is YFSETQ in the germline V gene. V was clipped by 4 bases and J by 4 bases, with 9 bases between them. CDR3 length: 14 amino acids. Here the CDR3 DNA reads TGCGCCAGCAGCCTGGCCACAGGGGCCAACGTCCTGACTTTC. It translates to CASSLATGANVLTF.

This clonotype was observed many times. V is TRBV3-1 and J is TRBJ1-1; no firm D call. Trimming took off 4 bases at V and 1 base at J, with 10 bases between the two ends. The germline V gene has CDR1 LGHDT and CDR2 YNNKEL (reference sequence). The CDR3 is 14 amino acids. The CDR3 DNA sequence: TGTGCCAGCAGCCGAGAGGGCGGGAACACTGAAGCTTTCTTT. Its translation is CASSREGGNTEAFF.

This clonotype showed up many times. The chain joins TRBV20-1 to TRBJ2-6; unclear D gene. V was pared by 3 bases and J by 0 bases, with 18 bases between. The CDR3 has 18 amino acids. CDR1 DFQATT and CDR2 SNEGSKA come from the germline V gene (reference sequence). The CDR3 is CSASSGVSPSSGANVLTF. The CDR3, as DNA: TGCAGTGCTAGTTCAGGAGTTTCCCCCAGCTCTGGGGCCAACGTCCTGACTTTC.

This rearrangement joins TRBV6-4 to TRBJ2-1; 8 positions agree with TRBD1. Germline trimming cut 4 bases from V and 4 bases from J; bases unmatched to any gene: 3. This CDR3 has 14 residues. Germline-derived CDR1 and CDR2 are MRHNA and SNTAGT. The CDR3 loop reads CASSVGTGYNEQFF. The CDR3 DNA reads as TGTGCCAGCAGTGTAGGGACAGGTTACAATGAGCAGTTCTTC.

At least ten counts were recorded for this clonotype. The gene calls are TRBV7-2 and TRBJ2-5; the D gene is possibly TRBD1 (6 bases). Per germline, CDR1 SGHTA and CDR2 FQGNSA. CDR3 length: 13 residues. Trimming stripped 7 bases from V and 5 bases from J, with 14 bases between. Here the CDR3 reads CASTTPGVETQYF. The CDR3 bases are TGTGCCAGCACCACGCCAGGGGTGGAGACCCAGTACTTC.

This clonotype was seen more than once but under ten times. The chain recombines TRBV12-3 or TRBV12-4 with TRBJ2-7; either TRBD1 or TRBD2 may fit D (5 bases each). Trimming pared 6 bases from V and 5 bases from J, leaving 26 bases between. The CDR3 totals 17 residues. This CDR3 is CASRRGTTGHHQDEQYF. CDR3 DNA: TGTGCCAGCAGGAGGGGTACAACCGGGCACCACCAGGACGAGCAGTACTTC.

The chain uses TRBV10-3 and TRBJ1-1; no definite D call. Germline V lookup: CDR1 ENHRY, CDR2 SYGVKD. CDR3 length: 14 amino acids. V gave up 2 bases and J gave up 5 bases, with 12 bases separating them. CDR3 sequence reads: CAISEAGSKTEAFF. CDR3 nucleotides: TGTGCCATCAGTGAGGCGGGTAGTAAGACTGAAGCTTTCTTT.

The table lists this clonotype with many counts. This chain links TRBV2 with TRBJ2-1; 7 bases line up with TRBD2. From germline, CDR1 is SNHLY and CDR2 FYNNEI. This CDR3 spans 15 amino acids. The trim removed 10 bases at V and 0 bases at J, leaving 9 bases unmatched. The CDR3 coding sequence is TGTGCCACCGGCCCTAGCGGTCCCTCCTACAATGAGCAGTTCTTC. This gives the protein CATGPSGPSYNEQFF.

This clonotype showed up many times. The V gene is TRBV28, the J gene TRBJ2-3, with D possibly TRBD2 on 6 matching bases. Germline V gene data show CDR1 as MDHEN and CDR2 as SYDVKM. This CDR3 has 15 residues. V dropped 7 bases and J dropped 3 bases, with 17 bases sitting between them. The CDR3 coding sequence is TGTGCCAGCATGGAGTCGGGACTCGGAACAGATACGCAGTATTTT. Translated: CASMESGLGTDTQYF.

This clonotype was counted only a few times. The chain is built from TRBV20-1 and TRBJ1-1, with no clear D. The ends were cut back, 6 bases at V and 0 bases at J, with 14 bases in the middle. Germline V lookup: CDR1 DFQATT, CDR2 SNEGSKA (reference sequence). The CDR3 contains 14 residues. The CDR3 sequence: CSAEREGMNTEAFF. As DNA, the CDR3 is TGCAGTGCAGAGAGAGAAGGTATGAACACTGAAGCTTTCTTT.

This clonotype was observed many times. The V call is TRBV10-3, the J call TRBJ2-1; D gene ambiguous. V was shortened by 9 bases and J by 5 bases, with 11 bases between the two germline ends. The CDR3 has 12 residues. Germline CDR1 ENHRY, CDR2 SYGVKD. In DNA form, the CDR3 reads TGTGCCATTCAAGGTGACGACAATGAGCAGTTCTTC. Translated, it gives CAIQGDDNEQFF.

This clonotype was seen at least ten times. The genes are TRBV7-9 and TRBJ2-1, with 14 positions matching TRBD2. The CDR3 covers 16 residues. Losses at the gene ends were 5 bases for V and 8 bases for J; bases not matched to a gene: 8. The germline gives CDR1 SEHNR, CDR2 FQNEAQ (reference sequence). The CDR3 here is CASSTSGLAGVDEQFF. The CDR3 DNA reads TGTGCCAGCAGCACATCGGGACTAGCGGGAGTAGATGAGCAGTTCTTC.

This clonotype has ten or more counts. CDR3 coding DNA: TGTGCCACAAGTGGGTCATGGACGAAGAACACTGAAGCTTTCTTT. Translating gives CATSGSWTKNTEAFF. The chain couples TRBV2 to TRBJ1-1; D unresolved. The germline CDR1 and CDR2 sequences are SNHLY and FYNNEI. V was pared by 10 bases and J by 1 base, with 19 bases between. The CDR3 runs to 15 residues.

This chain links TRBV19 with TRBJ2-1; the D is unclear. V was clipped by 6 bases and J by 8 bases, with 11 bases between them. Germline V gene sequence: CDR1 LNHDA, CDR2 SQIVND (reference sequence). The CDR3 loop spans 12 amino acids. The CDR3 region is CASSLAGYEQFF. The CDR3 DNA is TGTGCCAGTAGCCTGGCCGGGTATGAGCAGTTCTTC.

There are many counts of this clonotype. The genes are TRBV2 and TRBJ1-1; 8 positions agree with TRBD1. This CDR3 comprises 15 residues. The germline gives CDR1 SNHLY, CDR2 FYNNEI. The J segment lost 0 bases and the V segment lost 3 bases, leaving 3 bases of the junction unmatched. The CDR3 DNA follows: TGTGCCAGCAGTGAGCAGGGGGCCCTGAACACTGAAGCTTTCTTT. The encoded protein is CASSEQGALNTEAFF.